Presented here are 6 T cell receptor beta chains from one specimen sequenced in a study of blood T cell repertoires in COVID-19 (dated by TCRdb to 2018 to 2020). Libraries came from the immunoSEQ multiplex PCR assay. The table was pulled from immuneACCESS by TCRdb, which kept in-frame rearrangements only. Such tables lose some clones; where checked, under half of the loss comes from unresolved V genes, and the rest has no known cause. The sample data list about 160,000 clones, and around 87% of these were observed just once. Roughly 4% of the sample is held by the ten biggest clonotypes. The material sequenced was PBMCs or T cells enriched from blood (not recorded which). The source of these receptors is a woman in her thirties or forties who had been exposed to COVID-19.

This rearrangement joins TRBV28 to TRBJ1-4, with D possibly matching TRBD1 (5 bases). Germline V gives CDR1 MDHEN, CDR2 SYDVKM. V lost 2 bases to trimming and J lost 6 bases, with 10 bases between them. CDR3 length: 14 residues. DNA of the CDR3: TGTGCCAGCAGTTTAGGGGGGAGTTATGAAAAACTGTTTTTT. Translating gives CASSLGGSYEKLFF.

V usage is TRBV23-1 and J usage is TRBJ1-2; 7 bases align to TRBD1. TRBV23-1 is identified as an open reading frame with a role that is uncertain. V was clipped by 6 bases and J by 5 bases; unmatched bases: 12. The CDR3 extends over 15 amino acids. The CDR3 region has the DNA TGCGCCAGCAGCGCCCCAGGGGGGACTTCGTATGGCTACACCTTC. It yields the protein CASSAPGGTSYGYTF.

A word on this clone: The junction departs from the called germline gene at one end, perhaps through a read error. The chain links TRBV27 to TRBJ1-4; tentative D call: TRBD1 (5 bases). This CDR3 contains 16 residues. CDR1 is MNHEY, CDR2 SMNVEV, per germline (reference sequence). CDR3 nucleotides: TGTGCCAGCAGTGTATCGTTAGGGGTCATTAATGAAAAACTGTTTTTT. Protein product: CASSVSLGVINEKLFF.

V usage is TRBV7-3 and J usage is TRBJ2-5; possible D gene TRBD1, 7 bases. With 4 bases removed from V and 4 bases from J, the gap between germline ends came to 16 bases. From germline, CDR1 is SGHTA and CDR2 FQGTGA. The CDR3 length is 15 residues. CDR3: CASSSQGGRGETQYF. CDR3 coding DNA: TGTGCCAGCAGCTCCCAGGGGGGCAGGGGAGAGACCCAGTACTTC.

This chain uses TRBV3-1 (or the pseudogene TRBV3-2) with TRBJ2-4, with a tentative D call TRBD2 (6 bases). The V gene lost 0 bases and the J gene lost 0 bases, with 15 bases spanning the gap. CDR1 LGHDT and CDR2 YNNKEL come from the germline V gene (reference sequence). The CDR3 has 18 residues. The CDR3 spells CASSQDWRDLLAKNIQYF. The CDR3, as DNA: TGTGCCAGCAGCCAAGATTGGCGGGACCTTCTAGCCAAAAACATTCAGTACTTC.

The V gene is TRBV6-5, the J gene TRBJ1-6, with a weak D call TRBD1 (6 bases). Deletions cut 6 bases from V and 7 bases from J, with 16 bases between. The CDR3 has 15 amino acids. Germline-derived CDR1 and CDR2 are MNHEY and SVGAGI. The chain's CDR3 is CASRPGGRVNSPLHF. CDR3 in DNA: TGTGCCAGCAGGCCGGGGGGGCGGGTAAATTCACCCCTCCACTTT.